This entry features one T cell receptor beta chain sequence. Antigen specificity is unknown. The assay was immunoSEQ multiplex PCR, and TCRdb's table has in-frame clones only and misses some. The sample contains roughly 120,000 clones, just over 85% of which appear only once. The source of the sample is a study of T cell responses to AZD1222 COVID-19 vaccine. Overall study results and limits: Across the whole spike, CD4 TCRs peaked at regions 160-218 and 743-854. Repertoires were sampled only after the peak T cell response. Receipt of two AZD1222 doses was followed by a rise in Spike-specific TCR breadth and depth. The donor group comprised mostly white British people and more females; the analysis possibly underestimated clonal diversity.

Germline values: CDR1 WNHNN, CDR2 SYGVQD (reference sequence). The CDR3 is made up of 13 amino acids. V dropped 2 bases and J dropped 5 bases, with 9 bases sitting between them. This specimen was peripheral blood, taken on day 0 of MenACWY control vaccination. This receptor was identified in an adult in good health. The rearrangement links TRBV10-1 to TRBJ1-1; D gene unclear. CDR3 sequence reads: CASSEASGTEAFF. The CDR3 nucleotides read TGCGCCAGCAGTGAGGCTTCGGGGACTGAAGCTTTCTTT.